This T cell receptor beta chain was observed in a study of neurological immune-mediated disorders. This clonotype was seen ten or more times. TCRdb itself ran the 5' RACE reads through MiXCR, one entry per CDR3 protein. The data hold more than 70,000 distinct CDR3 sequences, with around 10% observed a single time. The CDR3 extends over 15 amino acids. The V and J ends lost 2 bases and 1 base, in that order; junction bases with no gene match: 2. The germline V gene has CDR1 SGHTA and CDR2 FQGTGA. This chain uses TRBV7-3 with TRBJ2-3, with 8 bases identical to TRBD1. Sequenced: PBMCs. This receptor was taken from a middle-aged man in good health. CDR3 sequence: CASSLPTGGTDTQYF. CDR3 sequence (DNA): TGTGCCAGCAGCTTACCGACAGGGGGCACAGATACGCAGTATTTT.